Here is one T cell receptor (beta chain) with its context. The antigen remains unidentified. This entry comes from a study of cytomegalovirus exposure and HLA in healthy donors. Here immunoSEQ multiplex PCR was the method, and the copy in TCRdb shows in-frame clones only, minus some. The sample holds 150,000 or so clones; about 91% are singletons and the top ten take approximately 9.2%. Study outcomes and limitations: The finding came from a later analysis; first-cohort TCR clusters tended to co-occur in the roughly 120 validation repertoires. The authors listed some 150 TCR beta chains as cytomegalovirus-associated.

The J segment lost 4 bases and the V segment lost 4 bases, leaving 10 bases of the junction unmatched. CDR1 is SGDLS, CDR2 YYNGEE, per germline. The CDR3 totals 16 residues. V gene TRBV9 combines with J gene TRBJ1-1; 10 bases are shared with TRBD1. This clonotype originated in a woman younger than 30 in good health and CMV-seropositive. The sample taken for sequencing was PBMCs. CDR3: CASSRTKGQGTTEAFF. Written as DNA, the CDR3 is TGTGCCAGCAGCCGAACCAAGGGACAGGGGACCACTGAAGCTTTCTTT.